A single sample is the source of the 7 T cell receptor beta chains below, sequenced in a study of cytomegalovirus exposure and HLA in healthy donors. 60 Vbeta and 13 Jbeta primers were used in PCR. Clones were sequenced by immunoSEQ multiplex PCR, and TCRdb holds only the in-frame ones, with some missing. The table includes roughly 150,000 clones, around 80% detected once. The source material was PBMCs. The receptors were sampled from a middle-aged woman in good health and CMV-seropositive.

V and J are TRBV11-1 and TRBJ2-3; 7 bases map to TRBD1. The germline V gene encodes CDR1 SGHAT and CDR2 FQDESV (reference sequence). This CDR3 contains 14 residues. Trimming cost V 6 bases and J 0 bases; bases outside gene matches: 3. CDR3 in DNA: TGTGCCAGCAGGACAGGGTCTAGCACAGATACGCAGTATTTT. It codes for CASRTGSSTDTQYF.

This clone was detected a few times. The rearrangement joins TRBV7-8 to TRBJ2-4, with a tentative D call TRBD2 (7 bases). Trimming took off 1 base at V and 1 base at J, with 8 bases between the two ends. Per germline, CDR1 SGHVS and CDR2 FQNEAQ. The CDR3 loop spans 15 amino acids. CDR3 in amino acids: CASSLEGGAKNIQYF. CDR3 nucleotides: TGTGCCAGCAGCTTAGAGGGGGGGGCCAAAAACATTCAGTACTTC.

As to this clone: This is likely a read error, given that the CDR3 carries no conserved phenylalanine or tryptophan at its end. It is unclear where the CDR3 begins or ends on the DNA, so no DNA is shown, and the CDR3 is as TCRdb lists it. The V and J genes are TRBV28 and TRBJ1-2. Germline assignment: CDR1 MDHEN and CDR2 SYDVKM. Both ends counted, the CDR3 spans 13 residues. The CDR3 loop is CASSLGGIREHSI.

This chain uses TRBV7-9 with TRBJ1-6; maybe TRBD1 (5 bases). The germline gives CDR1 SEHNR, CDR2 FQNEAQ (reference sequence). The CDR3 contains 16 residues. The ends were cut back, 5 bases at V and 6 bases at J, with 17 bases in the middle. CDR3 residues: CASSILSGFFNSPLHF. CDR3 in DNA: TGTGCCAGCAGCATATTATCAGGGTTTTTTAATTCACCCCTCCACTTT.

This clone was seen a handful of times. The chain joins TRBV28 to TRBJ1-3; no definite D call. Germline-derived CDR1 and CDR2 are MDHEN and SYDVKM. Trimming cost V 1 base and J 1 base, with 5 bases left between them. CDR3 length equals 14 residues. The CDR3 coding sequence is TGTGCCAGCAGTTTATCCGGTTCTGGAAACACCATATATTTT. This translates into CASSLSGSGNTIYF.

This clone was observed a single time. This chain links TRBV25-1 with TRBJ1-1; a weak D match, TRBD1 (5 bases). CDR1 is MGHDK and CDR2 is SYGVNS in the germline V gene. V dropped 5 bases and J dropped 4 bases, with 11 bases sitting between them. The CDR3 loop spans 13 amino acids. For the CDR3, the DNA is TGTGCCAGCAGTCGAACCAGGGCCACTGAAGCTTTCTTT. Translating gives CASSRTRATEAFF.

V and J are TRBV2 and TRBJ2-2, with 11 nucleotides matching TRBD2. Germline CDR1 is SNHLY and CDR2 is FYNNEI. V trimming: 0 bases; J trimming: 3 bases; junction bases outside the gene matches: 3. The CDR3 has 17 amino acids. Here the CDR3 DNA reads TGTGCCAGCAGTGAAGCTAGCGGGGGGGGAGACACCGGGGAGCTGTTTTTT. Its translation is CASSEASGGGDTGELFF.